One and the same sample provided the 25 T cell receptor beta chains below, sequenced in a study of regulatory T cells in long-lasting Graves disease. Stated time point: persistent/refractory GD, antithyroid drugs over 5 years with positive TRAb. The TCR library was made from RNA that had been extracted from PBMCs in TRIzol. Assembly of TCR beta libraries relied on iRepertoire HTBI primers together with Arm-PCR of CDR3 regions. A single record per CDR3 protein comes from TCRdb applying MiXCR to the multiplex PCR reads. The repertoire holds almost 350,000 distinct CDR3 sequences, about 20% seen once, with approximately 31% in the top ten. The specimen was peripheral blood mononuclear cells (PBMCs), collected when the disease was refractory, from a patient treated with antithyroid drugs. The receptors come from a female donor with Graves disease.

V usage is TRBV7-2 and J usage is TRBJ2-4; 7 nucleotides line up with TRBD1. Per the germline V gene, CDR1 is SGHTA and CDR2 is FQGNSA. J lost 0 bases, V lost 6 bases, and 5 bases had no gene match. The CDR3 extends over 15 amino acids. The DNA for the CDR3 is TGTGCCAGCAGGGGGGACAGCCTAGCCAAAAACATTCAGTACTTC. It encodes CASRGDSLAKNIQYF.

A few counts support this clonotype. The chain recombines TRBV6-1 with TRBJ2-2, with 9 nucleotides matching TRBD2. Trimming cost V 7 bases and J 6 bases; bases outside gene matches: 15. This CDR3 is built from 17 residues. Germline CDR1 is MNHNS and CDR2 is SASEGT. The CDR3 coding sequence is TGTGCCAGCACCTGGACTGCGGGGGGGATGGGTCCCGGGGAGCTGTTTTTT. Its translation: CASTWTAGGMGPGELFF.

This clonotype was counted ten times or more. CDR3 nucleotide sequence: TGCAGTGCTACAGACAGGGGCTGGTTGACGAACACTGAAGCTTTCTTT. Its translation is CSATDRGWLTNTEAFF. V and J are TRBV20-1 and TRBJ1-1, with 8 bases matching TRBD1. CDR3 length: 16 amino acids. In germline, CDR1 is DFQATT, CDR2 SNEGSKA (reference sequence). The V gene end was trimmed by 4 bases and the J gene end by 1 base; junction bases not matched to a gene: 11.

The rearrangement uses TRBV19 and TRBJ2-7, with 10 bases fitting TRBD1. Unmatched junction bases numbered 8, after V lost 6 bases and J lost 6 bases. The CDR3 length is 14 residues. Germline lookup yields CDR1 LNHDA and CDR2 SQIVND (reference sequence). The CDR3 is CASSGPGQGSEQYF. The CDR3 region has the DNA TGTGCCAGTAGCGGACCGGGACAGGGGTCCGAGCAGTACTTC.

This clonotype was seen a handful of times. The V call is TRBV4-2, the J call TRBJ1-4, with unresolved D. V lost 1 base, J lost 6 bases, and 9 bases lay in between. CDR1 LGHNA and CDR2 YNFKEQ come from the germline V gene. This CDR3 region has 14 residues. CDR3 in amino acids: CASSQGGRDEKLFF. The CDR3 DNA follows: TGTGCCAGCAGCCAAGGCGGTAGGGATGAAAAACTGTTTTTT.

This clonotype was observed a few times. The chain employs TRBV29-1 and TRBJ2-1; 10 nucleotides match TRBD2. Trimming removed 8 bases from V and 0 bases from J; junction bases left unmatched: 10. Germline V gene sequence: CDR1 SQVTM, CDR2 ANQGSEA. The CDR3 loop spans 16 amino acids. CDR3 sequence reads: CSTWTSGRSSYNEQFF. In DNA form, the CDR3 reads TGCAGCACCTGGACTAGCGGAAGGAGCTCCTACAATGAGCAGTTCTTC.

The chain carries TRBV19 and TRBJ1-1, with 8 bases aligning to TRBD1. The V gene end was trimmed by 3 bases and the J gene end by 10 bases; junction bases not matched to a gene: 7. Germline V gene lookup returns CDR1 LNHDA and CDR2 SQIVND (reference sequence). CDR3 length: 13 residues. CDR3 bases: TGTGCCAGTAGTATTCCGGACAGGGTCGGAGCTTTCTTT. Residues: CASSIPDRVGAFF. The full variable domain, in which reference TRBV19 and TRBJ1-1 provide the parts outside the CDR3, is DGGITQSPKYLFRKEGQNVTLSCEQNLNHDAMYWYRQDPGQGLRLIYYSQIVNDFQKGDIAEGYSVSREKKESFPLTVTSAQKNPTAFYLCASSIPDRVGAFFGQGTRLTVV.

Only a few counts were recorded for this clonotype. The chain employs TRBV5-1 and TRBJ1-1; 10 bases map to TRBD1. CDR3 length equals 19 residues. Losses at the gene ends were 4 bases for V and 0 bases for J; bases not matched to a gene: 15. Germline V gives CDR1 SGHRS, CDR2 YFSETQ. This chain's CDR3 is CASSPDIPGQGGMNTEAFF. The CDR3 nucleotides read TGCGCCAGCAGCCCTGATATTCCCGGACAGGGGGGAATGAACACTGAAGCTTTCTTT.

This clonotype was recorded many times. The CDR3 region is CATRMNTEAFF. The CDR3 region has the DNA TGTGCCACCCGAATGAACACTGAAGCTTTCTTT. This rearrangement joins TRBV10-3 to TRBJ1-1; D ambiguous. Trimming took 10 bases from V and 0 from J, leaving 6 bases between them. Germline CDR1 is ENHRY and CDR2 is SYGVKD. There are 11 residues in the CDR3.

This clonotype was seen repeatedly, ten times or more. The chain links TRBV28 to TRBJ2-7; 9 bases line up with TRBD1. The ends lost 7 bases at V and 3 bases at J; junction bases unmatched: 13. This CDR3 is 16 amino acids long. Germline CDR1 MDHEN, CDR2 SYDVKM. The DNA for the CDR3 is TGTGCCAGCACCCCCTCAACCGGGACAGGGAGCTACGAGCAGTACTTC. Translation: CASTPSTGTGSYEQYF.

This clonotype has only a few counts. The chain recombines TRBV20-1 with TRBJ1-1; D is undetermined. Trimming took 3 bases from V and 10 from J, leaving 15 bases between them. This CDR3 region has 12 residues. Germline V gene data show CDR1 as DFQATT and CDR2 as SNEGSKA (reference sequence). The CDR3 DNA is TGCAGTGCTAGTCTAACTGCCCAGGTAGCTTTCTTT. Amino acid sequence: CSASLTAQVAFF.

This clonotype appeared a few times. The chain links TRBV5-5 to TRBJ2-2; D unclear. The CDR3 contains 13 residues. Trimming took 8 bases from V and 1 from J, leaving 9 bases between them. Germline values: CDR1 SGHKS, CDR2 YYEKEE (reference sequence). In DNA, the CDR3 is TGTGCCAGTTGGGCAGTGAACACCGGGGAGCTGTTTTTT. Translated: CASWAVNTGELFF. Using reference TRBV5-5 and TRBJ2-2 for the parts outside the CDR3, the full variable domain is DAGVTQSPTHLIKTRGQQVTLRCSPISGHKSVSWYQQVLGQGPQFIFQYYEKEERGRGNFPDRFSARQFPNYSSELNVNALLLGDSALYLCASWAVNTGELFFGEGSRLTVL.

The chain carries TRBV25-1 and TRBJ2-2; unclear D gene. The CDR3 extends over 15 amino acids. V gave up 1 base and J gave up 8 bases, with 14 bases separating them. CDR1 and CDR2 (germline): MGHDK, SYGVNS. The CDR3 DNA sequence: TGTGCCAGCAGTGAATCAAGTATTTTGTTGGGGGAGCTGTTTTTT. It is translated as CASSESSILLGELFF.

V is TRBV4-1 and J is TRBJ1-2; D gene uncertain. CDR3 length: 14 residues. Per germline, CDR1 MGHRA and CDR2 YSYEKL. V was clipped by 3 bases and J by 8 bases, with 16 bases between them. As DNA, the CDR3 is TGCGCCAGCAGCCACCTCGGGGAGGGAAGGGGCTACACCTTC. Residues: CASSHLGEGRGYTF.

The rearrangement joins TRBV20-1 to TRBJ1-5, with 12 bases fitting TRBD1. The CDR3 has 17 residues. Germline CDR1 reads DFQATT; CDR2 reads SNEGSKA (reference sequence). Losses at the gene ends were 0 bases for V and 1 base for J; bases not matched to a gene: 4. The CDR3 region is CSARDWDRGPSNQPQHF. The CDR3 DNA sequence: TGCAGTGCTAGAGATTGGGACAGGGGGCCAAGCAATCAGCCCCAGCATTTT.

The chain couples TRBV20-1 to TRBJ1-3; D gene unclear. Between the trimmed V and J ends, which lost 3 bases and 1 base, there was a span of 7 bases. The CDR3 loop spans 13 amino acids. Germline lookup yields CDR1 DFQATT and CDR2 SNEGSKA (reference sequence). CDR3: CSASGASGNTIYF. In DNA form, the CDR3 reads TGCAGTGCTAGCGGAGCGTCTGGAAACACCATATATTTT.

This clonotype was found many times. The J gene is TRBJ1-1, the V gene TRBV6-1, with D hard to call. With 6 bases removed from V and 0 bases from J, the gap between germline ends came to 8 bases. The CDR3 is 13 amino acids. Germline loops: CDR1 MNHNS, CDR2 SASEGT. In DNA, the CDR3 is TGTGCCAGCAGATCAGAGATGAACACTGAAGCTTTCTTT. Its translation is CASRSEMNTEAFF.

This clonotype was counted many times. The chain combines TRBV24-1 with TRBJ2-2; TRBD2 matches at 11 bases. The CDR3 runs to 17 residues. V shed 3 bases and J 5 bases; nucleotides not matched to a gene: 7. Germline-derived CDR1 and CDR2 are KGHDR and SFDVKD. CDR3 DNA sequence: TGTGCCACCAGTGATACTAGCGGGGGAGCGTTAACCGGGGAGCTGTTTTTT. Protein sequence: CATSDTSGGALTGELFF.

This clonotype was found many times. The rearrangement joins TRBV11-3 to TRBJ1-4; D possibly corresponds to TRBD1 (5 bases). Trimming removed 2 bases from V and 4 bases from J, with 11 bases in between. Germline lookup yields CDR1 SGHNT and CDR2 YENEEA. This CDR3 is 15 amino acids long. The CDR3 DNA reads as TGTGCCAGCAGCTTATGGGACGGGTATAATGAAAAACTGTTTTTT. Its translation is CASSLWDGYNEKLFF.

At least ten counts were recorded for this clonotype. This chain uses TRBV4-1 with TRBJ2-7, with 9 positions matching TRBD2. V lost 1 base and J lost 4; bases outside the gene matches: 11. Germline CDR1 and CDR2: MGHRA and YSYEKL. The CDR3 extends over 17 amino acids. CDR3 loop: CASSQADSWLAGYEQYF. The CDR3 nucleotides are TGCGCCAGCAGCCAAGCGGACAGCTGGCTAGCGGGATACGAGCAGTACTTC.

The table lists this clonotype with a few counts. This rearrangement joins TRBV4-2 to TRBJ2-4; D is undetermined. The germline gives CDR1 LGHNA, CDR2 YNFKEQ. The V and J ends lost 1 base and 5 bases respectively, with 9 bases between them. This CDR3 is 14 amino acids long. The CDR3 loop reads CASSQGDAQNIQYF. DNA for the CDR3: TGTGCCAGCAGCCAAGGAGACGCGCAAAACATTCAGTACTTC.

The table lists this clonotype with many counts. J is TRBJ2-5 and V is TRBV7-9, with 10 bases that match TRBD2. V lost 5 bases, J lost 5 bases, and 11 bases stayed unmatched. Germline CDR1 and CDR2: SEHNR and FQNEAQ (reference sequence). The CDR3 is made up of 16 amino acids. The CDR3, as DNA: TGTGCCAGCAGCACGATGCTAGCGGGGGCCGGGGAGACCCAGTACTTC. Translating it yields CASSTMLAGAGETQYF. Drawing the rest from reference TRBV7-9 and TRBJ2-5, the complete variable domain is DTGVSQNPRHKITKRGQNVTFRCDPISEHNRLYWYRQTLGQGPEFLTYFQNEAQLEKSRLLSDRFSAERPKGSFSTLEIQRTEQGDSAMYLCASSTMLAGAGETQYFGPGTRLLVL.

V is TRBV6-1 and J is TRBJ2-5; TRBD2 aligns across 15 bases. Germline CDR1 and CDR2: MNHNS and SASEGT. The length of the CDR3 is 17 residues. V lost 6 bases and J lost 7; bases outside the gene matches: 12. CDR3 amino acids: CASSPKGLAGGRGTQYF. The CDR3 nucleotides read TGTGCCAGCAGCCCCAAGGGACTAGCGGGGGGCCGAGGGACCCAGTACTTC.

Here the CDR3 DNA reads TGTGCCAGCAACGGACTAGCGGGGCCAGATACGCAGTATTTT. Amino acid sequence: CASNGLAGPDTQYF. This chain uses TRBV12-3 or TRBV12-4 with TRBJ2-3, with 12 bases lining up with TRBD2. With V trimmed by 7 bases and J by 4 bases, 3 bases remained unmatched. The CDR3 runs to 14 residues.

This clonotype was recorded a few times. The chain is built from TRBV6-2 or TRBV6-3 and TRBJ1-2; D perhaps matches TRBD1 (5 bases). V lost 2 bases and J 7 bases, leaving 17 bases between the germline ends. Germline V gene sequence: CDR1 MNHEY, CDR2 SVGEGT. The CDR3 is made up of 15 amino acids. The CDR3 sequence: CASSYTTGSRGGYTF. In nucleotides, the CDR3 is TGTGCCAGCAGTTACACAACAGGATCCCGCGGTGGCTACACCTTC.